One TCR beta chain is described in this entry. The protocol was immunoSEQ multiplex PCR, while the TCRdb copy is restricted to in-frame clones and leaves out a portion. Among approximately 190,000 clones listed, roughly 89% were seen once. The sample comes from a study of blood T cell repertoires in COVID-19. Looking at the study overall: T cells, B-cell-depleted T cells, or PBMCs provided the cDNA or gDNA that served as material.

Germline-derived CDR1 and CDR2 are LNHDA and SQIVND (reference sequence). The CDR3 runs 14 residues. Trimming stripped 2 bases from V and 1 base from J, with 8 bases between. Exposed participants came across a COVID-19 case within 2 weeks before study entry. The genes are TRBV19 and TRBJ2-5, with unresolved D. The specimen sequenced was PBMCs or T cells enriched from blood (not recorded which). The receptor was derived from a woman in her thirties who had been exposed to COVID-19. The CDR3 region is CASSIKYLQETQYF. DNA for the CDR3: TGTGCCAGTAGTATAAAATATCTCCAAGAGACCCAGTACTTC.